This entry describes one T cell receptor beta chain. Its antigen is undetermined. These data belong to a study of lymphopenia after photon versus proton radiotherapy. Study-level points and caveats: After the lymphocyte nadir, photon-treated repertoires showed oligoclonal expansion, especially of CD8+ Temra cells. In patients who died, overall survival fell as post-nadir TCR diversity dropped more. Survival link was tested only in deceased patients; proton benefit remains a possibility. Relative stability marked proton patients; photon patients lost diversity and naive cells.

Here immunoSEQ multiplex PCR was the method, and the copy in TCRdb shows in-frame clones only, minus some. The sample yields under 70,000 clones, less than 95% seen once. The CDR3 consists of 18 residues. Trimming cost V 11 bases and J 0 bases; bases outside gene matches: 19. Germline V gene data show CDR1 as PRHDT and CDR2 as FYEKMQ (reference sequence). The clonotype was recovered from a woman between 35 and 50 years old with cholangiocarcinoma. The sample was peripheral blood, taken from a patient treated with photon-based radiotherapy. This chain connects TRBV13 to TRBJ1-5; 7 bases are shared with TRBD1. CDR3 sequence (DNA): TGTGCCCCCCACATCGTCCGGGACAGACACTTTAGCAATCAGCCCCAGCATTTT. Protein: CAPHIVRDRHFSNQPQHF.